These 14 T cell receptor beta chains were all obtained from the same sample, sequenced in a study of blood T cell repertoires in COVID-19. Profiling relied on immunoSEQ multiplex PCR, and the TCRdb table lists in-frame clones only, not all of them. The sample yields about 180,000 clones, more than 75% seen once. Sequencing was done on a sample of peripheral blood. The receptors come from a woman in her 70s with acute or convalescent COVID-19.

This chain connects TRBV10-1 to TRBJ2-2; 7 nucleotides align to TRBD1. The V and J ends lost 6 bases and 8 bases, in that order; junction bases with no gene match: 9. The CDR3 has 14 amino acids. CDR1 and CDR2 from the germline V gene are WNHNN and SYGVQD (reference sequence). The CDR3 bases are TGCGCCAGCAGGGGACAGCTTCAGGAGGGGGAGCTGTTTTTT. This translates into CASRGQLQEGELFF.

This clone was counted a few times. The gene calls are TRBV19 and TRBJ1-2; D perhaps matches TRBD1 (5 bases). V lost 4 bases and J 4 bases, leaving 16 bases between the germline ends. CDR1 LNHDA and CDR2 SQIVND come from the germline V gene (reference sequence). The CDR3 totals 15 residues. The CDR3 DNA reads as TGTGCCAGTAGTAGCGGGGGTCATCTTAGCTATGGCTACACCTTC. This gives the protein CASSSGGHLSYGYTF.

The chain combines TRBV30 with TRBJ1-1; 7 bases agree with TRBD1. V shed 2 bases and J 4 bases; nucleotides not matched to a gene: 4. The germline V gene encodes CDR1 GTSNPN and CDR2 SVGIG (reference sequence). The CDR3 sequence is 13 residues long. CDR3 in amino acids: CAWSWTGGTEAFF. For the CDR3, the DNA is TGTGCCTGGAGTTGGACAGGTGGCACTGAAGCTTTCTTT.

The CDR3 reads CASSQFGGGPYEQYF. The CDR3 DNA is TGTGCCAGCAGCCAATTTGGCGGGGGACCCTACGAGCAGTACTTC. The J gene is TRBJ2-7, the V gene TRBV4-2; the match to TRBD2 covers 7 bases. Trimming removed 2 bases from V and 2 bases from J; junction bases left unmatched: 6. Germline CDR1 reads LGHNA; CDR2 reads YNFKEQ. The CDR3 length is 15 residues.

The chain uses TRBV10-3 and TRBJ1-6; no clear D. This CDR3 contains 15 residues. Trimming shortened V by 6 bases and J by 6 bases, and 15 bases separated the two germline ends. Germline V gene lookup returns CDR1 ENHRY and CDR2 SYGVKD. The CDR3 loop is CAIREAPGGNSPLHF. The CDR3 nucleotides are TGTGCCATCAGGGAGGCCCCGGGAGGTAATTCACCCCTCCACTTT.

The chain couples TRBV28 to TRBJ2-1; no clear D gene. Germline CDR1 MDHEN, CDR2 SYDVKM. This CDR3 spans 14 amino acids. Trimming pared 2 bases from V and 11 bases from J, leaving 16 bases between. Here the CDR3 DNA reads TGTGCCAGCAGTTTACCGGTAGTTGCGGTAAAGCAGTTCTTC. Translation: CASSLPVVAVKQFF.

The V gene is TRBV5-1, the J gene TRBJ2-2; a possible D gene is TRBD2 (5 bases). The V end lost 3 bases, the J end lost 10 bases, and 7 bases lay between the germline ends. The CDR3 has 11 residues. Germline-derived CDR1 and CDR2 are SGHRS and YFSETQ. The DNA of the CDR3 is TGCGCCAGCAGCTCGGAGGAGGAGCTGTTTTTT. Translated: CASSSEEELFF.

The J gene is TRBJ2-7, the V gene TRBV29-1; D is perhaps TRBD1 (6 bases). Germline CDR1 and CDR2: SQVTM and ANQGSEA. The V and J ends lost 7 bases and 0 bases respectively, with 10 bases between them. CDR3 length: 12 residues. The CDR3, as DNA: TGCAGCGCCACAGGGATCTCCTACGAGCAGTACTTC. Translating it yields CSATGISYEQYF.

This clone was seen a few times. This rearrangement joins TRBV6-5 to TRBJ2-7; perhaps TRBD1 as D (5 bases). CDR3 length: 12 residues. Germline values: CDR1 MNHEY, CDR2 SVGAGI. Trimming pared 6 bases from V and 4 bases from J, leaving 10 bases between. CDR3 in DNA: TGTGCCAGCAGCTACACAGGTTACGAGCAGTACTTC. It encodes CASSYTGYEQYF.

The chain couples TRBV14 to TRBJ1-2; D is possibly TRBD1 (5 bases). Trimming stripped 2 bases from V and 5 bases from J, with 6 bases between. From germline, CDR1 is SGHDN and CDR2 FVKESK. The CDR3 contains 12 residues. The chain's CDR3 is CASSQSGYGYTF. In nucleotides, the CDR3 is TGTGCCAGCAGCCAATCAGGGTATGGCTACACCTTC.

The V call is TRBV28, the J call TRBJ2-7, with 10 bases matching TRBD1. The CDR3 spans 12 residues. From germline, CDR1 is MDHEN and CDR2 SYDVKM. In nucleotides, the CDR3 is TGTACAACCCGGACAGGGGGCTACGAGCAGTACTTC. Protein product: CTTRTGGYEQYF.

The chain recombines TRBV18 with TRBJ1-5, with TRBD1 as a possible D gene (6 bases). Germline V gene sequence: CDR1 KGHSH, CDR2 LQKENI. The CDR3 is 16 residues long. Deletions cut 4 bases from V and 5 bases from J, with 18 bases between. For the CDR3, the DNA is TGTGCCAGCTCACTAGCAGCCACACCAGGGGATCAGCCCCAGCATTTT. Protein: CASSLAATPGDQPQHF.

The chain uses TRBV14 and TRBJ1-2; D perhaps matches TRBD1 (5 bases). Trimming removed 4 bases at V and 7 bases at J, with 19 bases between. CDR3 length equals 15 residues. From germline, CDR1 is SGHDN and CDR2 FVKESK. CDR3 bases: TGTGCCAGCAGCCCCGATACAGGACCCTCGGGTGGCTACACCTTC. Protein product: CASSPDTGPSGGYTF.

The chain recombines TRBV18 with TRBJ1-2; D gene uncertain. The CDR3 has 13 residues. Germline V CDR1 and CDR2: KGHSH, LQKENI. The V end was cut by 2 bases, the J end by 8 bases, with 12 bases between. The CDR3 nucleotides read TGTGCCAGCTCACCATCGGCGGCGCCGGGCTACACCTTC. Its translation: CASSPSAAPGYTF.